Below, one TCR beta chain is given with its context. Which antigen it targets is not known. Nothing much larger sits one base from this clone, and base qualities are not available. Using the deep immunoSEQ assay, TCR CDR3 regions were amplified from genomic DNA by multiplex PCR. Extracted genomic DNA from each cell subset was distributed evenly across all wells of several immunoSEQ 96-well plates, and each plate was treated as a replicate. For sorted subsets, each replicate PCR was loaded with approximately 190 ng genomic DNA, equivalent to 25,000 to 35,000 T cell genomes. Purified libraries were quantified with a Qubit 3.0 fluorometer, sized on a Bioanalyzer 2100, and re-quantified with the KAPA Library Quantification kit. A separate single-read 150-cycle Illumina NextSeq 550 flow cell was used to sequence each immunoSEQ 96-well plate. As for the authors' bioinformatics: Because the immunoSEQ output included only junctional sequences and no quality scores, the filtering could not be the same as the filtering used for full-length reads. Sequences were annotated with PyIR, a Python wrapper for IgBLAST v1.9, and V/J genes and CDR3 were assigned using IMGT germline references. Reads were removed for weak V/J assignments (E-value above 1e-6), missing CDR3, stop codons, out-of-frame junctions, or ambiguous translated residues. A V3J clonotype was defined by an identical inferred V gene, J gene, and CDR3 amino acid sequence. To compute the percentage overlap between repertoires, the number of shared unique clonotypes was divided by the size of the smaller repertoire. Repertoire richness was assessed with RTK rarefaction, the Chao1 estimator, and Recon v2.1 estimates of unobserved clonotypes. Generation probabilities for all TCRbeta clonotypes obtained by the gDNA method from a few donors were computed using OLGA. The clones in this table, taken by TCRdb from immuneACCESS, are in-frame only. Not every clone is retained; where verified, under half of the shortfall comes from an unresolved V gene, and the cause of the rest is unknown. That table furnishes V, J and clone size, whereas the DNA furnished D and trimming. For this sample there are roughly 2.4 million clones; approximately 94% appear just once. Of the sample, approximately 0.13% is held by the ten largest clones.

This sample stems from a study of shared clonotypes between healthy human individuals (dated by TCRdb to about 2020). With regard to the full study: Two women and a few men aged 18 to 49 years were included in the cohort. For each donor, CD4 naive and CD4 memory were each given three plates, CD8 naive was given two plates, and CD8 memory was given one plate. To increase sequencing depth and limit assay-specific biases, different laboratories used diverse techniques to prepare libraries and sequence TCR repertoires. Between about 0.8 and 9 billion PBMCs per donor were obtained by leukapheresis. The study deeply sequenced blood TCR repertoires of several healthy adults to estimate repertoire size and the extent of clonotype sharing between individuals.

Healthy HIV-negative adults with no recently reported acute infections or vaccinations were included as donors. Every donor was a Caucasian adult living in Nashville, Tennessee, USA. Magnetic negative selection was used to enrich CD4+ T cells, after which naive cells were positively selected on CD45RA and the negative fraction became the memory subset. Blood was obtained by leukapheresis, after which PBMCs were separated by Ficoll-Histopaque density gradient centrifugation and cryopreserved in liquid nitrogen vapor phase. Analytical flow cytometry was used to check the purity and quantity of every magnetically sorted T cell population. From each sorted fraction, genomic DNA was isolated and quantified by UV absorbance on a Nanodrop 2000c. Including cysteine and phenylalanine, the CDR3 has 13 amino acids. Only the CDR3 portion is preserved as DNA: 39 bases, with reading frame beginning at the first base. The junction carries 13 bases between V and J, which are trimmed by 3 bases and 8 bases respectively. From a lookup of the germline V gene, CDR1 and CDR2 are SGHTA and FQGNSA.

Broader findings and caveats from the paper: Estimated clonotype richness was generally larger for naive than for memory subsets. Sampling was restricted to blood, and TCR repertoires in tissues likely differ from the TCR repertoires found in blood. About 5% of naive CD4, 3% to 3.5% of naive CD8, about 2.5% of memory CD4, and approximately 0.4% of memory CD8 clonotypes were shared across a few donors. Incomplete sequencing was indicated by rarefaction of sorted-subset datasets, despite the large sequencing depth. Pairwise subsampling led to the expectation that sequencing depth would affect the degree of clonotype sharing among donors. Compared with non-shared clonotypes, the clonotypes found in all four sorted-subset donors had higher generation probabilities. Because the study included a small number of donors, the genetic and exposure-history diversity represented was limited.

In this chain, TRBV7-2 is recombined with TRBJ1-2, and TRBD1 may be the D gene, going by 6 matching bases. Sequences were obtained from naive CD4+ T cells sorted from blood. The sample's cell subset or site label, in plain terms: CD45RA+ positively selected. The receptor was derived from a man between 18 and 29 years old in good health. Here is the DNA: TGTGCCAGCAGCTTCACAGGGAGCCGGGGCTACACCTTC. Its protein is CASSFTGSRGYTF. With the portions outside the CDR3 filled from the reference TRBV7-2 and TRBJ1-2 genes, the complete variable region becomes GAGVSQSPSNKVTEKGKDVELRCDPISGHTALYWYRQSLGQGLEFLIYFQGNSAPDKSGLPSDRFSAERTGGSVSTLTIQRTQQEDSAVYLCASSFTGSRGYTFGSGTRLTVV.